This entry lists 9 T cell receptor beta chains sequenced from one sample in a study of blood T cell repertoires in COVID-19. This table comes from immunoSEQ multiplex PCR, and its TCRdb copy is limited to in-frame clones, with some not included. Of a few hundred thousand clones listed, 75% to 90% are singletons. Material for sequencing was PBMCs or T cells enriched from blood (not recorded which). The receptors were gathered from a man between 18 and 35 years old who had recovered from COVID-19.

This chain uses TRBV5-1 with TRBJ2-3; TRBD1 agrees at 7 bases. In germline, CDR1 is SGHRS, CDR2 YFSETQ. J was trimmed by 0 bases and V by 6 bases; bases with no gene match: 4. CDR3 length: 14 amino acids. The CDR3 sequence is CASKPGQSTDTQYF. The CDR3 nucleotides are TGCGCCAGCAAGCCGGGACAGAGCACAGATACGCAGTATTTT. Filled out from reference TRBV5-1 and TRBJ2-3, the complete variable domain reads KAGVTQTPRYLIKTRGQQVTLSCSPISGHRSVSWYQQTPGQGLQFLFEYFSETQRNKGNFPGRFSGRQFSNSRSEMNVSTLELGDSALYLCASKPGQSTDTQYFGPGTRLTVL.

This clone was picked up one time. This chain links TRBV6-1 with TRBJ2-1; TRBD2 aligns across 8 bases. V shed 4 bases, J shed 2 bases, and the junction held 7 bases outside the gene matches. There are 16 residues in the CDR3. CDR1 and CDR2 from the germline V gene are MNHNS and SASEGT. This CDR3 is CASSAHGGATYNEQFF. The DNA of the CDR3 is TGTGCCAGCAGTGCCCACGGGGGGGCCACCTACAATGAGCAGTTCTTC.

The J gene is TRBJ2-7, the V gene TRBV27, with D perhaps matching TRBD1 (5 bases). The ends were cut back, 3 bases at V and 7 bases at J, with 13 bases in the middle. Germline V gene lookup returns CDR1 MNHEY and CDR2 SMNVEV (reference sequence). This CDR3 has 13 amino acids. CDR3 loop: CASSFGQAGEQYF. For the CDR3, the DNA is TGTGCCAGCAGTTTCGGGCAGGCAGGGGAGCAGTACTTC.

This clone turned up a few times. The chain couples TRBV5-1 to TRBJ1-5; no definite D call. Trimming took 3 bases from V and 5 from J, leaving 12 bases between them. Per the germline V gene, CDR1 is SGHRS and CDR2 is YFSETQ. The length of the CDR3 is 14 residues. The DNA of the CDR3 is TGCGCCAGCAGCTCCGCAGGAATCGATCAGCCCCAGCATTTT. Translation: CASSSAGIDQPQHF.

The chain combines TRBV5-8 with TRBJ1-2; D gene uncertain. CDR1 is SGHTS, CDR2 YDEGEE, per germline. V lost 4 bases, J lost 8 bases, and 21 bases lay in between. This CDR3 has 15 residues. DNA of the CDR3: TGTGCCAGCAGCCACCGACGGGGAACTGCTTGGGGCTACACCTTC. Residues: CASSHRRGTAWGYTF. Looking up the rest from reference TRBV5-8 and TRBJ1-2 gives the full variable domain: EAGVTQSPTHLIKTRGQQATLRCSPISGHTSVYWYQQALGLGLQFLLWYDEGEERNRGNFPPRFSGRQFPNYSSELNVNALELEDSALYLCASSHRRGTAWGYTFGSGTRLTVV.

The chain combines TRBV5-1 with TRBJ1-1; 7 nucleotides agree with TRBD1. Trimming removed 5 bases from V and 4 bases from J; junction bases left unmatched: 8. The germline CDR1 and CDR2 sequences are SGHRS and YFSETQ. The CDR3 is 14 residues long. CDR3 bases: TGCGCCAGCAGTCAACAGGGGACGGGCACTGAAGCTTTCTTT. Protein sequence: CASSQQGTGTEAFF.

This chain connects TRBV11-3 to TRBJ2-2, with 11 bases identical to TRBD2. CDR1 is SGHNT and CDR2 is YENEEA in the germline V gene. Germline trimming cut 5 bases from V and 4 bases from J; bases unmatched to any gene: 9. The CDR3 is 17 residues long. The CDR3 spells CASSARTSGGSTGELFF. The CDR3 DNA follows: TGTGCCAGCAGCGCCCGTACTAGCGGGGGTTCCACCGGGGAGCTGTTTTTT.

The J gene is TRBJ1-5, the V gene TRBV27, with a tentative D call TRBD1 (5 bases). The CDR3 extends over 18 amino acids. Trimming shortened V by 4 bases and J by 2 bases, and 21 bases separated the two germline ends. From germline, CDR1 is MNHEY and CDR2 SMNVEV (reference sequence). CDR3 DNA: TGTGCCAGCAGTTCCAACCGGGACGGCACGGGGGGCAATCAGCCCCAGCATTTT. Its translation is CASSSNRDGTGGNQPQHF.

This clone occurred once. The chain couples TRBV12-3 or TRBV12-4 to TRBJ1-5; possibly TRBD1 for D (6 bases). This CDR3 spans 13 amino acids. The ends were cut back, 4 bases at V and 7 bases at J, with 11 bases in the middle. The CDR3 loop is CASSSDRLQPQHF. The CDR3 bases are TGTGCCAGCAGTTCCGACAGGTTGCAGCCCCAGCATTTT.